These 13 T cell receptor beta chains were all obtained from the same sample, sequenced in a study of blood T cell repertoires in COVID-19. Generated by immunoSEQ multiplex PCR, the TCRdb table keeps only in-frame clones and is missing some. Here the sample spans 350,000 or so clones, 90% being singletons. Sequenced: peripheral blood. The receptor source for this set is a young man with active or convalescent COVID-19.

The rearrangement uses TRBV19 and TRBJ2-7; no definite D call. With 4 bases removed from V and 5 bases from J, the gap between germline ends came to 12 bases. This CDR3 region has 13 residues. Germline values: CDR1 LNHDA, CDR2 SQIVND (reference sequence). The CDR3 nucleotides read TGTGCCAGTAGTACCGGGTTCGGCGACGAGCAGTACTTC. Translating gives CASSTGFGDEQYF.

The chain recombines TRBV20-1 with TRBJ1-4; 8 bases fit TRBD1. J was trimmed by 10 bases and V by 8 bases; bases with no gene match: 6. The CDR3 contains 11 residues. Germline CDR1 and CDR2: DFQATT and SNEGSKA (reference sequence). Written as DNA, the CDR3 is TGCAGTCAGGGGGCTTCGGGAAAACTGTTTTTT. It is translated as CSQGASGKLFF.

This rearrangement joins TRBV9 to TRBJ2-7; possibly TRBD1 for D (6 bases). V dropped 4 bases and J dropped 2 bases, with 16 bases sitting between them. The CDR3 is 15 amino acids. Per the germline V gene, CDR1 is SGDLS and CDR2 is YYNGEE. The CDR3 nucleotides are TGTGCCAGCAGCCGAACCCTACAGGGAACCTACGAGCAGTACTTC. Its protein is CASSRTLQGTYEQYF.

The chain recombines TRBV6-6 with TRBJ1-2; D gene unclear. The CDR3 sequence is 13 residues long. Germline V CDR1 and CDR2: MNHNY, SVGAGI (reference sequence). V lost 5 bases and J 8 bases, leaving 15 bases between the germline ends. CDR3 DNA sequence: TGTGCCAGCAGTCCCGGGAGGGCGCCAGGCTACACCTTC. Protein sequence: CASSPGRAPGYTF.

The rearrangement links TRBV9 to TRBJ2-3, with TRBD2 matching 7 bases. V lost 2 bases to trimming and J lost 2 bases; unmatched junction nucleotides: 5. The CDR3 contains 15 residues. Germline lookup yields CDR1 SGDLS and CDR2 YYNGEE. The CDR3: CASSVGRGNTDTQYF. CDR3 DNA sequence: TGTGCCAGCAGCGTCGGGCGGGGGAACACAGATACGCAGTATTTT.

V is TRBV19 and J is TRBJ2-1; D may be TRBD2 (5 bases). Deletions cut 3 bases from V and 5 bases from J, with 8 bases between. In germline, CDR1 is LNHDA, CDR2 SQIVND (reference sequence). This CDR3 contains 13 residues. This CDR3 is CASSMGRDNEQFF. CDR3 bases: TGTGCCAGTAGTATGGGGAGAGACAATGAGCAGTTCTTC.

The chain recombines TRBV28 with TRBJ2-7; no clear D. This CDR3 spans 11 amino acids. Trimming shortened V by 3 bases and J by 6 bases, and 6 bases separated the two germline ends. The germline CDR1 and CDR2 sequences are MDHEN and SYDVKM. As DNA, the CDR3 is TGTGCCAGCAGTTTTTCTTTCGAGCAGTACTTC. Protein sequence: CASSFSFEQYF.

The rearrangement joins TRBV15 to TRBJ2-3; a weak D match, TRBD1 (6 bases). In germline, CDR1 is LNHNV, CDR2 YYDKDF (reference sequence). Trimming stripped 8 bases from V and 0 bases from J, with 9 bases between. This CDR3 contains 13 residues. CDR3 in DNA: TGTGCCACCCTGACAGGAAGCACAGATACGCAGTATTTT. It codes for CATLTGSTDTQYF. Using reference TRBV15 and TRBJ2-3 for the parts outside the CDR3, the full variable domain is DAMVIQNPRYQVTQFGKPVTLSCSQTLNHNVMYWYQQKSSQAPKLLFHYYDKDFNNEADTPDNFQSRRPNTSFCFLDIRSPGLGDTAMYLCATLTGSTDTQYFGPGTRLTVL.

This clone was counted a single time. The gene calls are TRBV7-6 and TRBJ2-1; D possibly corresponds to TRBD2 (6 bases). V was clipped by 5 bases and J by 8 bases, with 19 bases between them. CDR1 and CDR2 from the germline V gene are SGHVS and FNYEAQ. The length of the CDR3 is 15 residues. CDR3 sequence reads: CASSTRDSSADEQFF. DNA of the CDR3: TGTGCCAGCAGCACCCGGGACTCATCCGCCGATGAGCAGTTCTTC.

This clone was recorded only once. The V and J genes are TRBV27 and TRBJ2-3, with 12 bases aligning to TRBD2. In germline, CDR1 is MNHEY, CDR2 SMNVEV (reference sequence). The CDR3 consists of 18 residues. The trim removed 5 bases at V and 2 bases at J, leaving 11 bases unmatched. CDR3 region: CASSLRLAGEFSTDTQYF. The DNA of the CDR3 is TGTGCCAGCAGTCTAAGACTAGCGGGAGAGTTTTCCACAGATACGCAGTATTTT.

This chain joins TRBV6-6 and TRBJ1-5; 7 bases align to TRBD1. Germline CDR1 MNHNY, CDR2 SVGAGI (reference sequence). The CDR3 is 15 amino acids. The junction had 9 bases not matched to a gene; V was cut back by 8 bases and J by 2 bases. The CDR3 DNA is TGTGCCAGCGGGCCGGGCAGGGGGGGCAATCAGCCCCAGCATTTT. This gives the protein CASGPGRGGNQPQHF.

CDR3 sequence: CASSIGLAGVRNEQFF. Here the CDR3 DNA reads TGTGCCAGTAGTATAGGACTAGCGGGAGTTAGAAATGAGCAGTTCTTC. V is TRBV19 and J is TRBJ2-1; 12 bases align to TRBD2. The J segment lost 7 bases and the V segment lost 1 base, leaving 5 bases of the junction unmatched. The CDR3 runs 16 residues. CDR1 is LNHDA, CDR2 SQIVND, per germline (reference sequence). Supplemented by reference TRBV19 and TRBJ2-1, the full variable domain reads DGGITQSPKYLFRKEGQNVTLSCEQNLNHDAMYWYRQDPGQGLRLIYYSQIVNDFQKGDIAEGYSVSREKKESFPLTVTSAQKNPTAFYLCASSIGLAGVRNEQFFGPGTRLTVL.

The chain uses TRBV5-1 and TRBJ2-3, with TRBD2 matching over 8 bases. The junction had 8 bases not matched to a gene; V was cut back by 1 base and J by 1 base. CDR3 size: 17 residues. From germline, CDR1 is SGHRS and CDR2 YFSETQ. CDR3 loop: CASSLRPKTSGTDTQYF. DNA for the CDR3: TGCGCCAGCAGCTTGAGGCCTAAGACTAGCGGCACAGATACGCAGTATTTT. Variable domain in full (rest from reference TRBV5-1 and TRBJ2-3): KAGVTQTPRYLIKTRGQQVTLSCSPISGHRSVSWYQQTPGQGLQFLFEYFSETQRNKGNFPGRFSGRQFSNSRSEMNVSTLELGDSALYLCASSLRPKTSGTDTQYFGPGTRLTVL.